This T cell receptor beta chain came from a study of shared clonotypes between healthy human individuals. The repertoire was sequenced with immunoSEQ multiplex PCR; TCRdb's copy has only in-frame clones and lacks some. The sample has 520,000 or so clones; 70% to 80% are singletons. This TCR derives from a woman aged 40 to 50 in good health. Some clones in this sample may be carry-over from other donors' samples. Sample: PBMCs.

Here the CDR3 DNA reads TGTGCCAGCAGCTACCCGGACAGGAACACTGAAGCTTTCTTT. Protein product: CASSYPDRNTEAFF. The chain has TRBV4-2 and TRBJ1-1, with TRBD1 as a possible D gene (6 bases). CDR1 and CDR2 (germline): LGHNA, YNFKEQ. This CDR3 comprises 14 residues. Trimming shortened V by 5 bases and J by 1 base, and 11 bases separated the two germline ends.